The 20 T cell receptor beta chains below come from one sample, sequenced in a study of T cell repertoires in cytomegalovirus infection. TCRdb passed the reads through MiXCR, listing each CDR3 protein once. The table records around 740,000 distinct CDR3 sequences, under 40% of them present only once. The specimen sequenced was PBMCs. All receptors derive from a human donor in good health (CMV status not recorded). Some clones in this sample may be carry-over from other donors' samples.

This clonotype was seen only a few times. The rearrangement joins TRBV7-9 to TRBJ1-4; 8 nucleotides agree with TRBD1. This CDR3 spans 16 amino acids. The germline gives CDR1 SEHNR, CDR2 FQNEAQ (reference sequence). V was clipped by 5 bases and J by 7 bases; unmatched bases: 12. The CDR3: CASSPTSDREGEKLFF. The CDR3 DNA reads TGTGCCAGCAGCCCCACCTCGGACAGGGAAGGTGAAAAACTGTTTTTT.

The CDR3 reads CASSLETGTGSFYEQYF. The CDR3, as DNA: TGTGCCAGCAGCCTCGAGACAGGGACAGGGTCTTTCTACGAGCAGTACTTC. The chain links TRBV4-2 to TRBJ2-7; 9 positions match TRBD1. Germline V gene lookup returns CDR1 LGHNA and CDR2 YNFKEQ. The length of the CDR3 is 17 residues. With V trimmed by 4 bases and J by 3 bases, 13 bases remained unmatched.

The chain combines TRBV27 with TRBJ2-1, with 7 positions matching TRBD2. V gave up 4 bases and J gave up 6 bases; unmatched junction bases: 9. In germline, CDR1 is MNHEY, CDR2 SMNVEV (reference sequence). This CDR3 has 15 amino acids. The CDR3 loop reads CASSSKVGGFNEQFF. The CDR3 DNA reads TGTGCCAGCAGTTCTAAAGTGGGGGGGTTCAATGAGCAGTTCTTC.

The chain employs TRBV12-3 or TRBV12-4 and TRBJ2-7; TRBD2 matches at 7 bases. CDR3 length: 14 amino acids. Trimming removed 7 bases from V and 3 bases from J; junction bases left unmatched: 9. The CDR3: CASTLLGTNYEQYF. For the CDR3, the DNA is TGTGCCAGCACCCTCCTAGGGACTAACTACGAGCAGTACTTC.

The chain links TRBV19 to TRBJ1-1; D is undetermined. Germline V lookup: CDR1 LNHDA, CDR2 SQIVND (reference sequence). Between the trimmed V and J ends, which lost 7 bases and 0 bases, there was a span of 12 bases. The CDR3 runs 14 residues. CDR3 in DNA: TGTGCCAGTATATTGGCTAAGATGAACACTGAAGCTTTCTTT. As protein: CASILAKMNTEAFF.

This clonotype has more than one count but fewer than ten. The genes are TRBV6-1 and TRBJ1-5; D possibly corresponds to TRBD1 (5 bases). This CDR3 region has 15 residues. CDR1 MNHNS and CDR2 SASEGT come from the germline V gene. Trimming removed 1 base at V and 9 bases at J, with 16 bases between. CDR3 loop: CASSEGQPAGRPQHF. The CDR3 nucleotides read TGTGCCAGCAGTGAAGGACAGCCCGCAGGACGGCCCCAGCATTTT.

This clonotype has a count of ten or more. The CDR3 DNA reads as TGTGCCAGCAGAAGGGGACAGGGGTCCTACGAGCAGTACTTC. Its translation is CASRRGQGSYEQYF. The gene calls are TRBV7-2 and TRBJ2-7; 10 bases are shared with TRBD1. Germline trimming cut 6 bases from V and 1 base from J; bases unmatched to any gene: 3. The CDR3 covers 14 residues. The germline gives CDR1 SGHTA, CDR2 FQGNSA.

The rearrangement joins TRBV2 to TRBJ2-1, with no clear D. Deletions cut 4 bases from V and 4 bases from J, with 5 bases between. The CDR3 length is 12 residues. Germline V gene sequence: CDR1 SNHLY, CDR2 FYNNEI. The CDR3 here is CASSGKYNEQFF. The CDR3 region has the DNA TGTGCCAGCAGTGGAAAATACAATGAGCAGTTCTTC.

J is TRBJ1-2 and V is TRBV12-3 or TRBV12-4; D gene ambiguous. This CDR3 has 14 amino acids. The ends were cut back, 5 bases at V and 0 bases at J, with 10 bases in the middle. CDR3 DNA sequence: TGTGCCAGCAGTCCGACGGGAGCTAACTATGGCTACACCTTC. It translates to CASSPTGANYGYTF.

As for this clonotype: The conserved phenylalanine or tryptophan is not found at the CDR3 terminus, so this likely reflects a read error. The chain employs TRBV7-8 and TRBJ1-4; 9 bases fit TRBD1. Germline V gene lookup returns CDR1 SGHVS and CDR2 FQNEAQ. V lost 7 bases and J lost 0; bases outside the gene matches: 15. This CDR3 region has 19 residues. CDR3 nucleotides: TGTGCCAGCATCCCAGATCGGGACAGGGCTCGGGCAACTAATGAAAAACTGTTTTTG. This encodes CASIPDRDRARATNEKLFL.

As to this clonotype: One junction end disagrees with the germline gene, perhaps due to a read error. The chain combines TRBV6-1 with TRBJ1-5; no definite D call. Germline CDR1 reads MNHNS; CDR2 reads SASEGT. The CDR3 has 13 residues. CDR3 sequence reads: CASSEALGLPSNF. CDR3 DNA: TGTGCCAGCAGTGAAGCTTTGGGCTTACCAAGCAATTTT.

V usage is TRBV5-1 and J usage is TRBJ1-3; D unresolved. The CDR3 covers 15 residues. V was trimmed by 3 bases and J by 2 bases, leaving 12 bases between them. Germline CDR1 is SGHRS and CDR2 is YFSETQ. The CDR3 protein is CASSSPGAPGNTIYF. CDR3 nucleotides: TGCGCCAGCAGCTCCCCGGGAGCGCCTGGAAACACCATATATTTT.

The chain carries TRBV7-8 and TRBJ2-7, with D possibly called TRBD1 or TRBD2 (5 bases each). The length of the CDR3 is 13 residues. The germline V gene encodes CDR1 SGHVS and CDR2 FQNEAQ. V was trimmed by 6 bases and J by 4 bases, leaving 13 bases between them. CDR3: CASRGRGEYEQYF. In DNA form, the CDR3 reads TGTGCCAGCAGAGGACGAGGGGAGTACGAGCAGTACTTC.

V is TRBV19 and J is TRBJ2-7; 9 bases are shared with TRBD1. The V gene's germline CDR1 is LNHDA and CDR2 SQIVND (reference sequence). The J segment lost 3 bases and the V segment lost 6 bases, leaving 6 bases of the junction unmatched. This CDR3 has 14 residues. For the CDR3, the DNA is TGTGCCAGTAGAACCGGGACAGGGTACTACGAGCAGTACTTC. Its protein is CASRTGTGYYEQYF.

This clonotype was counted only a few times. The genes are TRBV6-5 and TRBJ2-3; TRBD1 aligns across 10 bases. The CDR3 is 14 residues long. After removal of 6 bases from V and 3 bases from J, the junction contained 3 bases not matched to a gene. The germline CDR1 and CDR2 sequences are MNHEY and SVGAGI. CDR3 residues: CASRPGQGTDTQYF. The CDR3 DNA reads as TGTGCCAGCAGACCGGGACAGGGGACAGATACGCAGTATTTT.

The chain has TRBV7-2 and TRBJ1-2, with 8 bases identical to TRBD1. The trim removed 5 bases at V and 5 bases at J, leaving 13 bases unmatched. The germline V gene has CDR1 SGHTA and CDR2 FQGNSA. CDR3 size: 16 residues. CDR3 amino acids: CASSPALRGQIYGYTF. The CDR3 nucleotides are TGTGCCAGCAGCCCAGCACTCAGGGGGCAAATATATGGCTACACCTTC.

This chain connects TRBV28 to TRBJ2-7; 10 positions agree with TRBD2. The germline CDR1 and CDR2 sequences are MDHEN and SYDVKM. The CDR3 runs to 15 residues. The junction had 5 bases not matched to a gene; V was cut back by 4 bases and J by 2 bases. CDR3 DNA sequence: TGTGCCAGCAGTTATTCTAGCGGGGGTCCCTACGAGCAGTACTTC. Translation gives CASSYSSGGPYEQYF.

CDR3 DNA: TGTGCCAGCAGTTTGCGGGAGGGCCTTGAGCAGTTCTTC. As protein: CASSLREGLEQFF. The chain recombines TRBV12-3 or TRBV12-4 with TRBJ2-1; 9 bases are a match to TRBD2. V gave up 3 bases and J gave up 9 bases; unmatched junction bases: 3. CDR3 size: 13 residues.

The CDR3 region has the DNA TGTGCCAGCAGTTCGGTAGTCTCGGCCGGACCTGAGCAGGGAGATACGCAGTATTTT. Its translation: CASSSVVSAGPEQGDTQYF. The chain is built from TRBV27 and TRBJ2-3; TRBD1 is a possible D gene (5 bases). This CDR3 comprises 19 residues. The germline V gene has CDR1 MNHEY and CDR2 SMNVEV (reference sequence). V dropped 4 bases and J dropped 5 bases, with 28 bases sitting between them.

This chain links TRBV19 with TRBJ2-1; D is possibly TRBD2 (5 bases). This CDR3 is 15 amino acids long. Germline V lookup: CDR1 LNHDA, CDR2 SQIVND (reference sequence). V gave up 0 bases and J gave up 6 bases, with 12 bases separating them. In DNA form, the CDR3 reads TGTGCCAGTAGTATAGACCCGGGAAGACGCAATGAGCAGTTCTTC. It codes for CASSIDPGRRNEQFF.